This TCR beta chain stems from a study of blood T cell repertoires in COVID-19. The CDR3 runs 14 residues. Germline CDR1 MNHEY, CDR2 SVGAGI. Trimming cost V 8 bases and J 1 base, with 11 bases left between them. In the authors' methods: Amplified reference gene primers provided the basis for estimating nucleated cell counts. The protocol was immunoSEQ multiplex PCR, while the TCRdb copy is restricted to in-frame clones and leaves out a portion. The D gene and trimming were derived from the DNA, and the V and J assignments and clone size from that table. The sample carries roughly 190,000 clones, roughly nine tenths recorded once.

V and J are TRBV6-5 and TRBJ2-2, with a possible D match to TRBD1 (6 bases). The TCR sequence derives from a man in his 70s with acute or convalescent COVID-19. The sequenced material came from peripheral blood. CDR3 sequence: CASATTGNTGELFF. The CDR3, as DNA: TGTGCCAGCGCTACGACAGGGAACACCGGGGAGCTGTTTTTT.